These 8 T cell receptor beta chains came from one sample sequenced in a study of cytomegalovirus exposure and HLA in healthy donors. The primer mix had 60 Vbeta and 13 Jbeta primers. This table comes from immunoSEQ multiplex PCR, and its TCRdb copy is limited to in-frame clones, with some not included. The table includes 180,000 or so clones, almost 80% detected once. The sequenced sample consisted of PBMCs. These receptors were taken from a man aged 45-65 years in good health and CMV-seropositive.

The rearrangement links TRBV7-8 to TRBJ2-3; the D gene is possibly TRBD2 (5 bases). The CDR3 length is 17 residues. V lost 2 bases, J lost 3 bases, and 18 bases lay in between. CDR1 and CDR2 (germline): SGHVS, FQNEAQ. The CDR3 region is CASSLISSPLETDTQYF. CDR3 in DNA: TGTGCCAGCAGCTTAATCTCTAGCCCCCTTGAGACAGATACGCAGTATTTT.

The chain couples TRBV28 to TRBJ1-6, with 8 bases lining up with TRBD1. The CDR3 is 14 residues long. V lost 2 bases and J lost 7; bases outside the gene matches: 1. CDR1 is MDHEN and CDR2 is SYDVKM in the germline V gene. CDR3 in amino acids: CASSLGQGNSPLHF. In nucleotides, the CDR3 is TGTGCCAGCAGTTTAGGACAGGGAAATTCACCCCTCCACTTT.

The chain is built from TRBV4-1 and TRBJ2-6, with TRBD1 identical over 11 bases. There are 17 residues in the CDR3. Germline V gene lookup returns CDR1 MGHRA and CDR2 YSYEKL. V lost 4 bases and J lost 2; bases outside the gene matches: 4. As DNA, the CDR3 is TGCGCCAGCAGCCGAGGGACAGGGGGGACTGGGGCCAACGTCCTGACTTTC. The encoded protein is CASSRGTGGTGANVLTF.

The chain is built from TRBV7-6 and TRBJ2-7; 7 bases align to TRBD1. Germline-derived CDR1 and CDR2 are SGHVS and FNYEAQ. Trimming removed 1 base from V and 2 bases from J; junction bases left unmatched: 5. This CDR3 spans 15 amino acids. CDR3 loop: CASSLGGQKAYEQYF. CDR3 in DNA: TGTGCCAGCAGCTTAGGGGGACAGAAAGCCTACGAGCAGTACTTC.

This chain connects TRBV6-5 to TRBJ2-1; 8 nucleotides agree with TRBD2. The germline gives CDR1 MNHEY, CDR2 SVGAGI. This CDR3 contains 15 residues. The V segment lost 4 bases and the J segment 7 bases; nucleotides outside the gene matches: 9. The CDR3: CASSSVGGAGNEQFF. CDR3 nucleotides: TGTGCCAGCAGTTCCGTCGGGGGGGCGGGGAATGAGCAGTTCTTC.

The chain couples TRBV13 to TRBJ1-6, with D maybe TRBD1 (5 bases). Germline values: CDR1 PRHDT, CDR2 FYEKMQ (reference sequence). Trimming left V 5 bases short and J 8 bases short, with 7 bases between. This CDR3 has 12 residues. The CDR3 here is CASSPRDSPLHF. CDR3 bases: TGTGCCAGCAGCCCCAGGGATTCACCCCTCCACTTT.

This clone showed up just once. The V and J genes are TRBV7-8 and TRBJ1-4; no reliable D call. V shed 4 bases and J shed 1 base, with 7 bases lying between them. Germline V CDR1 and CDR2: SGHVS, FQNEAQ. The CDR3 sequence is 14 residues long. The CDR3 spells CASSSEETNEKLFF. The CDR3 DNA reads TGTGCCAGCAGCTCAGAGGAAACTAATGAAAAACTGTTTTTT. The whole variable domain, filled in from reference TRBV7-8 and TRBJ1-4, reads GAGVSQSPRYKVAKRGQDVALRCDPISGHVSLFWYQQALGQGPEFLTYFQNEAQLDKSGLPSDRFFAERPEGSVSTLKIQRTQQEDSAVYLCASSSEETNEKLFFGSGTQLSVL.

The V gene is TRBV27, the J gene TRBJ1-4; TRBD1 matches at 11 bases. Germline V gene sequence: CDR1 MNHEY, CDR2 SMNVEV (reference sequence). V shed 6 bases, J shed 4 bases, and the junction held 10 bases outside the gene matches. There are 17 residues in the CDR3. In DNA form, the CDR3 reads TGTGCCAGCAGCGCTAATGGACAGGGGGCTCGTAATGAAAAACTGTTTTTT. Protein sequence: CASSANGQGARNEKLFF.